Sequencing of this T cell receptor (beta chain) was carried out in a study of blood T cell repertoires in COVID-19. Authors' analysis steps: From reference gene primer amplification, estimates of nucleated cell counts were derived. Assay: immunoSEQ multiplex PCR; the TCRdb copy retains only in-frame clones and omits some. For V, J and clone size, that table is used; D and trimming come from the DNA. Of about 310,000 clones listed, around 89% are singletons. Germline assignment: CDR1 MNHEY and CDR2 SVGAGI. V was clipped by 2 bases and J by 6 bases, with 11 bases between them. The CDR3 is 13 residues long. Participants were aged about 18 to 90 years from around 24 US areas.

The sample consisted of PBMCs or T cells enriched from blood (not recorded which). This receptor was identified in a woman aged 40 to 55 who had recovered from COVID-19. The gene calls are TRBV6-5 and TRBJ2-7, with D possibly matching TRBD1 (5 bases). This CDR3 is CASSYPGIGEQYF. CDR3 nucleotide sequence: TGTGCCAGCAGTTACCCAGGGATTGGCGAGCAGTACTTC.